The following is a T cell receptor beta chain sequence with its context. Its antigen remains unidentified. Base qualities are missing; no much larger clone stands one base away. This sample is drawn from a study of T cells in Graves' hyperthyroidism and ophthalmopathy (dated by TCRdb to 2018 to 2020). Regarding the complete study: Peripheral blood was sampled at the time of initial diagnosis, prior to any treatment. A discovery cohort of about a hundred patients, roughly 43 with Graves' ophthalmopathy and approximately 57 with stable Graves' hyperthyroidism, was used to find distinguishing TCR V-J signatures. An independent validation cohort of about 19 hyperthyroidism patients and roughly 16 patients who later progressed to ophthalmopathy tested prospective prediction of ophthalmopathy. For training and testing, the approximately 97 patients in the discovery cohort were randomly divided in a 7:3 ratio. In addition, the study compared T-cell repertoires in thyroid tissue and in blood from over 5 Graves' hyperthyroidism patients. After sampling, hyperthyroidism patients received methimazole starting at 30 mg daily, and ophthalmopathy patients received high-dose intravenous methylprednisolone. TCR Vbeta CDR3 sequencing of fewer than 150 peripheral blood samples (over 40 ophthalmopathy, over 70 hyperthyroidism and approximately 17 progressor patients) is reported in the paper. Broader findings and caveats from the paper: No statistical method was used to fix the sample size in advance, and group allocation was not hidden from the investigators. A 13 V-J signature model separated ophthalmopathy from stable hyperthyroidism, with about 90% sensitivity and roughly 81% specificity in cross-validation and 80%/75% in testing. Most expanded thyroid clonotypes (frequency above 0.001) were also detected in blood, a finding suggesting that blood repertoires may reflect thyroid immune responses. In validation, the model predicted progression to ophthalmopathy a median of around six months before onset, with approximately 71% sensitivity and 72.22% specificity.

The junction shows trimming of 6 bases on V and 9 bases on J, plus 27 bases between the germline ends. From the cysteine through the phenylalanine, the CDR3 covers 17 amino acids. This entry keeps only the CDR3 DNA: 51 bases, framed from base 1. From a lookup of the germline V gene, CDR1 and CDR2 are MNHNS and SASEGT. Graves' hyperthyroidism was defined as stable when no progression to ophthalmopathy occurred over 18 months of follow-up. The hyperthyroidism patients were between 18 and 65 years old and newly diagnosed, with a disease duration of less than 2 months. Exclusion was applied to patients with uncontrolled infections, other autoimmune diseases, pregnancy or lactation. Clinical symptoms, serum thyroxine and TRAb, thyroid ultrasound, and orbital computed tomography formed the basis for the diagnoses. PBMCs were separated from under 12 ml of fresh peripheral blood using Ficoll-Paque density gradient centrifugation. Trizol reagent was used to extract total RNA, and RNA quality was then checked on an Agilent 2100 Bioanalyzer.

Amplification of TCR beta CDR3 regions was carried out from RNA transcripts. The first round of RT-PCR for the TCR CDR3 was performed with the HTBI primer set and the Qiagen OneStep RT-PCR kit. Libraries were constructed in a second round of multiplex PCR, after which size selection and purification were performed. Libraries were sequenced paired-end with 100 bp reads on an Illumina HiSeq2000. The paper's processing steps were these. SOAPnuke was used to process the raw data, with reads discarded if the reads contained adapters or uncalled bases, had a mean Phred below 15, or lacked an exact constant-primer or identifier match. COPE v1.2.5 was used to merge the high-quality paired reads, and each unique nucleotide sequence was defined as a clonotype. MiTCR v1.1 was used to align clonotypes to the IMGT TRBV, TRBD and TRBJ reference segments. Only V-J combinations with frequency above 0.0001, covering 99% to 99.2% of repertoires, were analysed. A TCS score was defined as the ratio between F50 (clonal expansion) and ExV (chaos), using BLOSUM62-based TCRdist between CDR3 peptides within each V-J. Welch's t-statistics and random forest reduced roughly 530 V-J features to roughly 13, which were used in a naive Bayes classifier (R e1071). The public reads were reprocessed in TCRdb via fastp at Q25 and MiXCR, keeping in-frame beta chains. Entries that share a CDR3 protein sequence are merged under the most common genes and DNA. The V and J calls, along with clone size, are taken from TCRdb and not from the paper's own processing. This sample is represented by around 400,000 distinct CDR3 sequences; 25% of them were singletons. Clones ranked in the top ten supply around four fifths of the sample.

This TCR came from a man aged 45-65 years with Graves' hyperthyroidism. This receptor chain uses TRBV6-1 and TRBJ2-1, and possibly TRBD2, on 5 matching bases. Material for sequencing was blood. The DNA reads TGTGCCAGCAGATACGTAGGAGGAGGACTCGTACGCGGTGAGCAGTTCTTC. Translated, it gives CASRYVGGGLVRGEQFF.